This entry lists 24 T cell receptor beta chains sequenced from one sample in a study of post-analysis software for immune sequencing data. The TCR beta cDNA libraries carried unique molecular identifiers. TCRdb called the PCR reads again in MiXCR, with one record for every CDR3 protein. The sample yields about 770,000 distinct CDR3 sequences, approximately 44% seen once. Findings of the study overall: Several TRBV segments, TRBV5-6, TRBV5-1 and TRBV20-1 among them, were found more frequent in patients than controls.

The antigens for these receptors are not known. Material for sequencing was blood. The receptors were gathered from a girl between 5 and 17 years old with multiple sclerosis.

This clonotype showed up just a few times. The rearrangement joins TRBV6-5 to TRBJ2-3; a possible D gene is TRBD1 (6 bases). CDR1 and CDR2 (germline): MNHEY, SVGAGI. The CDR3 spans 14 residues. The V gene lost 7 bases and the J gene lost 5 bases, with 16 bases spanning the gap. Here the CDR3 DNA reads TGTGCCAGCATGGGGGCGGACAGTAGAGATACGCAGTATTTT. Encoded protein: CASMGADSRDTQYF.

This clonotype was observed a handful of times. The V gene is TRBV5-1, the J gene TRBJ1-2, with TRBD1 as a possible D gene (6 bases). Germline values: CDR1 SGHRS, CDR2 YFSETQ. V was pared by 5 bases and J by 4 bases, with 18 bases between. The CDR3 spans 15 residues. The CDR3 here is CASSPLQGGSYGYTF. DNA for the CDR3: TGCGCCAGCAGTCCCCTACAGGGTGGATCCTATGGCTACACCTTC.

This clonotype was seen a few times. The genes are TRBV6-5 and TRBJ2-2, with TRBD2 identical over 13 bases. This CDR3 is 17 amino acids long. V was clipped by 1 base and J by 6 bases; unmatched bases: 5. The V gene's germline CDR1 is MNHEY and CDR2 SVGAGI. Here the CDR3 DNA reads TGTGCCAGCAGTTACTTCCGACTAGCGGGAGGACCCGGGGAGCTGTTTTTT. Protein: CASSYFRLAGGPGELFF.

The CDR3 spells CASSSRVGGYTF. The CDR3 nucleotides read TGTGCCAGCAGCTCCAGGGTGGGCGGCTACACCTTC. The V call is TRBV11-3, the J call TRBJ1-2, with a weak D call TRBD1 (5 bases). This CDR3 is built from 12 residues. V dropped 4 bases and J dropped 8 bases, with 11 bases sitting between them. Germline values: CDR1 SGHNT, CDR2 YENEEA.

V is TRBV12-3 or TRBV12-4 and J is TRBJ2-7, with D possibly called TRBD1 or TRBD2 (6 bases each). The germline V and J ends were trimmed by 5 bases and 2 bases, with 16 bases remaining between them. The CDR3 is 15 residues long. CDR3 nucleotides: TGTGCCAGCAGTCCTGGGGGGCTAGGGACCTACGAGCAGTACTTC. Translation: CASSPGGLGTYEQYF.

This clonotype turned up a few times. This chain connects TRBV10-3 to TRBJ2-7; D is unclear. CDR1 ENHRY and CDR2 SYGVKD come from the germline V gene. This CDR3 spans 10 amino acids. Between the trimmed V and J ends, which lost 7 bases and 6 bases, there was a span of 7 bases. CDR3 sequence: CAIMGTEQYF. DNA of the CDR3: TGTGCCATCATGGGAACCGAGCAGTACTTC.

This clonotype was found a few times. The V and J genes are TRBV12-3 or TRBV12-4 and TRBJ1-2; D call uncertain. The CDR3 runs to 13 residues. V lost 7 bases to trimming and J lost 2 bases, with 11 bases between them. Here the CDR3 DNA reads TGTGCCAGCACCCTACAAGCAAACTATGGCTACACCTTC. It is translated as CASTLQANYGYTF.

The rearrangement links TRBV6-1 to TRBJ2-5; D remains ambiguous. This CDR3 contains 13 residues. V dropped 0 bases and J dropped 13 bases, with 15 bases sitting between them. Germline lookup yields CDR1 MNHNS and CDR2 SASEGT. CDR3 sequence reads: CASSEAIDKVGYF. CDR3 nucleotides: TGTGCCAGCAGTGAAGCGATTGACAAGGTTGGGTACTTC.

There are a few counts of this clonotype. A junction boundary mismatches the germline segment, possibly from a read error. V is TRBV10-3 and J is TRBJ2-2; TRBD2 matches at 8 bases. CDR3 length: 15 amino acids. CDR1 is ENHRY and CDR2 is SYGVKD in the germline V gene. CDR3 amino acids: CAISALAGPTGERFF. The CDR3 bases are TGTGCCATCAGTGCTCTAGCGGGCCCTACCGGGGAGCGGTTTTTT.

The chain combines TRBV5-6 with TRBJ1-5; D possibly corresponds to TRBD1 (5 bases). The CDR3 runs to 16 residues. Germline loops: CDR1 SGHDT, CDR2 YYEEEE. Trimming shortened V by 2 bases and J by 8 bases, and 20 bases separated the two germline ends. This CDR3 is CASSLGHGFGIKPQHF. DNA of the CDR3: TGTGCCAGCAGCTTAGGACACGGCTTTGGAATCAAGCCCCAGCATTTT. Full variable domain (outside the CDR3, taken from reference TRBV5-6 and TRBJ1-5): DAGVTQSPTHLIKTRGQQVTLRCSPKSGHDTVSWYQQALGQGPQFIFQYYEEEERQRGNFPDRFSGHQFPNYSSELNVNALLLGDSALYLCASSLGHGFGIKPQHFGDGTRLSIL.

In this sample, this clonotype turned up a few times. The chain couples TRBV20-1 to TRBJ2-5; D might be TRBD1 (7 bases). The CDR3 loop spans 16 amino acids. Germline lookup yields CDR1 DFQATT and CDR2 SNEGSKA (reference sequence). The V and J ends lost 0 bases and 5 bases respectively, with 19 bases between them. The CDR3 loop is CSARDRVKTGRETQYF. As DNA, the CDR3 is TGCAGTGCTAGAGATAGGGTGAAGACAGGGAGGGAGACCCAGTACTTC.

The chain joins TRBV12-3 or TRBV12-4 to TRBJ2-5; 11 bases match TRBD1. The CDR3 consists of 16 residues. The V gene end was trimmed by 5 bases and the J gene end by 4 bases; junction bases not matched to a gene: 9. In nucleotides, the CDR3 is TGTGCCAGCAGTCCAAAGGGACAGGGGGGGAGAGAGACCCAGTACTTC. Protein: CASSPKGQGGRETQYF.

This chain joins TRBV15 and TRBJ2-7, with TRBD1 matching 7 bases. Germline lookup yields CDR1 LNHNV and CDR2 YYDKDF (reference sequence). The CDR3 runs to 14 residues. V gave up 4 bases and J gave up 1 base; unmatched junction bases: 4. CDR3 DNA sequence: TGTGCCACCAGCACAAACAGGGGATCCTACGAGCAGTACTTC. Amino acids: CATSTNRGSYEQYF.

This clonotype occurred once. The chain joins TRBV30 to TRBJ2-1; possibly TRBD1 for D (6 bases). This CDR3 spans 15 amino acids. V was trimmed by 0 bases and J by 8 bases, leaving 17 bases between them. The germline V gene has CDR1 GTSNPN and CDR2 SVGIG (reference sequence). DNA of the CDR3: TGTGCCTGGAGTGTAGGGTTGAGCAAGGGGGATGAGCAGTTCTTC. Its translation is CAWSVGLSKGDEQFF.

Here the CDR3 DNA reads TGTGCCAGCAGCTCCACGGGACTAGCGGGACCAACGAACTACAATGAGCAGTTCTTC. This codes for CASSSTGLAGPTNYNEQFF. V and J are TRBV7-9 and TRBJ2-1; 13 bases match TRBD2. The CDR3 spans 19 residues. Germline V gene lookup returns CDR1 SEHNR and CDR2 FQNEAQ (reference sequence). The V segment lost 4 bases and the J segment 3 bases; nucleotides outside the gene matches: 12.

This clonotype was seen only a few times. CDR3 coding DNA: TGTGCCAGCAGCTACAGGGTAGCCGGGGAGCTGTTTTTT. Protein sequence: CASSYRVAGELFF. The V call is TRBV7-3, the J call TRBJ2-2, with TRBD1 as a possible D gene (6 bases). V shed 4 bases and J shed 6 bases, with 9 bases lying between them. Germline V CDR1 and CDR2: SGHTA, FQGTGA. This CDR3 has 13 amino acids. Filled out from reference TRBV7-3 and TRBJ2-2, the complete variable domain reads GAGVSQTPSNKVTEKGKYVELRCDPISGHTALYWYRQSLGQGPEFLIYFQGTGAADDSGLPNDRFFAVRPEGSVSTLKIQRTERGDSAVYLCASSYRVAGELFFGEGSRLTVL.

CDR3 nucleotide sequence: TGCAGTGCGGTTGGGAGGGCCTTCAATGAGCAGTTCTTC. As protein: CSAVGRAFNEQFF. This chain uses TRBV20-1 with TRBJ2-1; 7 nucleotides match TRBD2. Germline V gene data show CDR1 as DFQATT and CDR2 as SNEGSKA (reference sequence). J gave up 6 bases and V 6 bases, and 8 bases lay outside the gene matches. The CDR3 sequence is 13 residues long.

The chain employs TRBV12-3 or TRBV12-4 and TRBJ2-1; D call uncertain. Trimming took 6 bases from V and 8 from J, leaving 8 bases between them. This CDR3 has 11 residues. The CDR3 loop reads CASSALDEQFF. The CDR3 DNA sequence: TGTGCCAGCAGCGCCTTAGATGAGCAGTTCTTC.

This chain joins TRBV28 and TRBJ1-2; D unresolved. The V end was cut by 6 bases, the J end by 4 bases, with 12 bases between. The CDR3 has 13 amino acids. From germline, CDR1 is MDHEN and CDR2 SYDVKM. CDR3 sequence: CASRITATYGYTF. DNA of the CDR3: TGTGCCAGCAGAATAACAGCTACCTATGGCTACACCTTC.

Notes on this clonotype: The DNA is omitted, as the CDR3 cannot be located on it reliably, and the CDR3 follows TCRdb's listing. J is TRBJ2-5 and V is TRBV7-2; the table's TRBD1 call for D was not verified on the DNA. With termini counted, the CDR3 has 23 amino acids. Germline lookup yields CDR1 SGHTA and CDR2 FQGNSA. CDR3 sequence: CASSLASDNEQFFGPGTQETQYF.

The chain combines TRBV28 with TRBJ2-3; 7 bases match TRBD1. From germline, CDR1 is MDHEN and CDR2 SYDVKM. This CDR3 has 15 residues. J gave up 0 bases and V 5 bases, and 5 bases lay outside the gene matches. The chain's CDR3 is CASSRDSYSTDTQYF. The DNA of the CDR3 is TGTGCCAGCAGTAGGGACAGTTATAGCACAGATACGCAGTATTTT.

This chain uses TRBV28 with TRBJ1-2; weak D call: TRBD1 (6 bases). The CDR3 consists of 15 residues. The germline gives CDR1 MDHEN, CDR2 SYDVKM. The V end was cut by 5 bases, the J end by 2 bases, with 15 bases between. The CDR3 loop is CASSRPGTNNYGYTF. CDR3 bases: TGTGCCAGCAGTCGCCCCGGGACAAACAACTATGGCTACACCTTC.

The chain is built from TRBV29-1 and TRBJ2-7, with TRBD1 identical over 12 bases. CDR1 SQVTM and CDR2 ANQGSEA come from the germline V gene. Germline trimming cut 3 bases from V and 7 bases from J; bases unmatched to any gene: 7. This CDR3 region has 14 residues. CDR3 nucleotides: TGCAGCGTTGACGTGGGACAGGGGGCGCGGGAGCAGTACTTC. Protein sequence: CSVDVGQGAREQYF.

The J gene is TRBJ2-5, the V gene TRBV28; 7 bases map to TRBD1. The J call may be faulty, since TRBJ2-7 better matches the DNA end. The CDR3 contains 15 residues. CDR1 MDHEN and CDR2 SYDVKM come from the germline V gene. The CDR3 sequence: CASSRIGQENYEQYF. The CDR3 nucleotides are TGTGCCAGCAGTCGAATAGGACAGGAGAACTACGAGCAGTACTTC.